This T cell receptor (beta chain) was found in a study of early T cells in non-severe SARS-CoV-2 infection. Across the whole study: Bulk RNA taken from unsorted whole blood was sequenced, leaving chains unpaired.

As part of library construction, unique molecular identifiers were attached to individual cDNA molecules. MiXCR was run by TCRdb on the 5' RACE reads, yielding one entry per CDR3 protein. This sample has approximately 70,000 distinct CDR3 sequences, with roughly 4.7% found just once. Study-level points and caveats: The VDJdb matching leaned toward anti-spike CD8 responses and overlooked private and CD4 specificities.

The germline V gene has CDR1 MNHNY and CDR2 SVGAGI (reference sequence). This CDR3 spans 16 amino acids. V lost 6 bases and J 6 bases, leaving 20 bases between the germline ends. In the case of this clonotype: No antigen is known for it.

The clonotype comes from an adult who was a healthcare worker with PCR-confirmed SARS-CoV-2 infection or an uninfected control (not recorded which). The source was whole blood, collected at baseline. This chain joins TRBV6-6 and TRBJ2-2; tentatively, D is TRBD1 (6 bases). CDR3 DNA sequence: TGTGCCAGCAGGGTTATCCGCGCTGAGGGGGCCGGGGAGCTGTTTTTT. Encoded protein: CASRVIRAEGAGELFF.